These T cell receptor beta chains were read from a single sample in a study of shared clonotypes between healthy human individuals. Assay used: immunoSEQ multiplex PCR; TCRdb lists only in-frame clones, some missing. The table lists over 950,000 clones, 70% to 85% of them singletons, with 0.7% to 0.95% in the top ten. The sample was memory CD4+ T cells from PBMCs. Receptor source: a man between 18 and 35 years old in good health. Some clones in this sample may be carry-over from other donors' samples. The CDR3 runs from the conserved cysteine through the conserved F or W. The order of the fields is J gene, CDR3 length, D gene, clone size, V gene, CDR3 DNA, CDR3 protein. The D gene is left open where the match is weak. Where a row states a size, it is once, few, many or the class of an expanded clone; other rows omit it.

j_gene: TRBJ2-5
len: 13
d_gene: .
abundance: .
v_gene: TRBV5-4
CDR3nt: TGTGCCAGCAGCCGATCCTACGAGGAGACCCAGTACTTC
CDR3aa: CASSRSYEETQYF

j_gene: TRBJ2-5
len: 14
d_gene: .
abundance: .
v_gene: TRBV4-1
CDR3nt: TGCGCCAGCAGCCCCCAGGAACTAGGGGAGACCCAGTACTTC
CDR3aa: CASSPQELGETQYF

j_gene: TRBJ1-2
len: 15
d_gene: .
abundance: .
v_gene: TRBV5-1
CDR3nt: TGCGCCAGCAGTCCTTGGTTACAGGGTGACTATGGCTACACCTTC
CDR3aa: CASSPWLQGDYGYTF

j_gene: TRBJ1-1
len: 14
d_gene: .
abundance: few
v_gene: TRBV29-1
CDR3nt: TGCAGCGTTGATGGGCCCGGAGGGAGCACTGAAGCTTTCTTT
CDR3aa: CSVDGPGGSTEAFF

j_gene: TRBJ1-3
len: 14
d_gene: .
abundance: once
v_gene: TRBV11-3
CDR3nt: TGTGCCAGCATGGGCCCGGTGTTTAGAAACACCATATATTTT
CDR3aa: CASMGPVFRNTIYF

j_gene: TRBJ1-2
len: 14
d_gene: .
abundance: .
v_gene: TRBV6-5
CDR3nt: TGTGCCAGCAGCGAATCCAGGGTCCACTATGGCTACACCTTC
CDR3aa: CASSESRVHYGYTF

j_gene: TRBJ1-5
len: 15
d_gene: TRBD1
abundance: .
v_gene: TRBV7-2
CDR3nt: TGTGCCAGCAGCTTAGACAGGGGGGGCAATCAGCCCCAGCATTTT
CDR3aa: CASSLDRGGNQPQHF

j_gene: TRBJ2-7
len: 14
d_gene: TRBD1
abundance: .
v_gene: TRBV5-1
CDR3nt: TGCGCCAGCAGTCCGCTCCAGGGGGCCTACGAGCAGTACTTC
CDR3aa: CASSPLQGAYEQYF

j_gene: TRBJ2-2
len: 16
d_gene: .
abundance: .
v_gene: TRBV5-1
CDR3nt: TGCGCCAGCAGCCTACAAGCGGGTCCGAACACCGGGGAGCTGTTTTTT
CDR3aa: CASSLQAGPNTGELFF

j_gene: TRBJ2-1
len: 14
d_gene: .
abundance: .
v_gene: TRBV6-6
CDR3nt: TGTGCCGGCCGATCTGGCCTCTCCTACAATGAGCAGTTCTTC
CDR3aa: CAGRSGLSYNEQFF

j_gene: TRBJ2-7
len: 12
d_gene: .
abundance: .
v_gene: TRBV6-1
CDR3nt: TGTGCCAGCAGTGAAGGTCGTGGACAGTGGTTCTTC
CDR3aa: CASSEGRGQWFF

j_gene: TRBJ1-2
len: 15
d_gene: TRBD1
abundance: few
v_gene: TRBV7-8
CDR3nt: TGTGCCAGCAGCTCGCAGGGGGCTTTGAGTTATGGCTACACCTTC
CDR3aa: CASSSQGALSYGYTF

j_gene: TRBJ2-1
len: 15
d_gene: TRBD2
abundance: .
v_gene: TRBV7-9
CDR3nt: TGTGCCAGCAGCCGGCTAGCGGGGGCTTACAATGAGCAGTTCTTC
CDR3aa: CASSRLAGAYNEQFF

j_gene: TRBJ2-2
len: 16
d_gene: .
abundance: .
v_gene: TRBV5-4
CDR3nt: TGTGCCACCACAGACAAAGGACTCGTGATCACCGGGGAGCTGTTTTTT
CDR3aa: CATTDKGLVITGELFF

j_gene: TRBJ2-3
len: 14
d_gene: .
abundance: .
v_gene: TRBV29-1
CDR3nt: TGCAGCGTTGAGTTCCAGGGGGGTCAAGATACGCAGTATTTT
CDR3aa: CSVEFQGGQDTQYF

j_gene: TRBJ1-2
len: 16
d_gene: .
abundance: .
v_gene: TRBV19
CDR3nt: TGTGCCAGTAGTATAGTTGTATTCGGATTATTCTATGGCTACACCTTC
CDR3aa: CASSIVVFGLFYGYTF

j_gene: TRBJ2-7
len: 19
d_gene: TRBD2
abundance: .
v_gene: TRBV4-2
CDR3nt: TGTGCCAGCAGCCATCAAGCGGCTAGCGGGAGGTCAGTTGGGTACGAGCAGTACTTC
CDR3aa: CASSHQAASGRSVGYEQYF

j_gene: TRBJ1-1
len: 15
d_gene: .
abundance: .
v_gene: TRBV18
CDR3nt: TGTGCCAGCTCACCCCTTCCGGGGGACGCCACTGAAGCTTTCTTT
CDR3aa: CASSPLPGDATEAFF

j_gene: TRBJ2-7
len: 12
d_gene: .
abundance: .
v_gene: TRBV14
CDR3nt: TGTGCCAGCAGCCAAGTCATGGGGGCGGAGTACTTC
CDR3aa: CASSQVMGAEYF

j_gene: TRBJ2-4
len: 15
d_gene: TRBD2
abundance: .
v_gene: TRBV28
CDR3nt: TGTGCCAGCAGTTTGAGGACTAGCGGCAAAAACATTCAGTACTTC
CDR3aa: CASSLRTSGKNIQYF

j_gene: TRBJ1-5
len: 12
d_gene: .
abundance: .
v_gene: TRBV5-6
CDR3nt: TGTGCCAGCAGCTTGTTCGGCTCACCCCAGCATTTT
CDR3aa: CASSLFGSPQHF

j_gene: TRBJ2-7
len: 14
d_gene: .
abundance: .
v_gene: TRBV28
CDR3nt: TGTGCCAGCAGTTCCCCCGGGACGCTAAGGGAGCAGTACTTC
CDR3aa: CASSSPGTLREQYF

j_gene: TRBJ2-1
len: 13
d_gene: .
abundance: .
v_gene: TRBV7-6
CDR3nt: TGTGCCAGCAGCTCCGACAGCTACAATGAGCAGTTCTTC
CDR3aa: CASSSDSYNEQFF

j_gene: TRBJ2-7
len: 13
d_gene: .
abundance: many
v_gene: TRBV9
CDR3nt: TGTGCCAGCAGCGCGGCAGATACCTACGAGCAGTACTTC
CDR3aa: CASSAADTYEQYF

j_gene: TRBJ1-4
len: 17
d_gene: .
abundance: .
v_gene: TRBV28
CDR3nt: TGTGCCAGCAGTTTACTGTCCCCCGGGTACCCCAATGAAAAACTGTTTTTT
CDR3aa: CASSLLSPGYPNEKLFF

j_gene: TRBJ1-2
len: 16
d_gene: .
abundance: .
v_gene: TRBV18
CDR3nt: TGTGCCAGCTCACCGAATTTACAGGGTGATGAATATGGCTACACCTTC
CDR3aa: CASSPNLQGDEYGYTF

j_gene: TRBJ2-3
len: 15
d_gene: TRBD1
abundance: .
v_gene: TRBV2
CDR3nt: TGTGCCAGCAGTAAAGACAGGGGCCGGACAGATACGCAGTATTTT
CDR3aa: CASSKDRGRTDTQYF

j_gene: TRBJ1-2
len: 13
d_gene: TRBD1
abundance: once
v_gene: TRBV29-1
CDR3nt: TGCAGCGTTGCTAAGGGACAGGGGTCCGGCTACACCTTC
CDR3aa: CSVAKGQGSGYTF

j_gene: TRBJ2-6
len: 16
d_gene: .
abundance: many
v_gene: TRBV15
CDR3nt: TGTGCCACCAGCAGAGGCGGGGCGCGGGGGGCCAACGTCCTGACTTTC
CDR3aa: CATSRGGARGANVLTF

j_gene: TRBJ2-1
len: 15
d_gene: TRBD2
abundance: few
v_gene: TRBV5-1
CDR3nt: TGCGCCAGCAGCTTGAGCGGGAGTTCTTTGAATGAGCAGTTCTTC
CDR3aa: CASSLSGSSLNEQFF

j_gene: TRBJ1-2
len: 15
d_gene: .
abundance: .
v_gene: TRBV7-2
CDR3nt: TGTGCCAGCAGCCCTCTTGGGACAACGGGCTATGGCTACACCTTC
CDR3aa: CASSPLGTTGYGYTF

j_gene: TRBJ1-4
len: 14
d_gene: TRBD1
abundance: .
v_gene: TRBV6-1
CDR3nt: TGTGCCAGCAGCGACAGGGGGACTAATGAAAAACTGTTTTTT
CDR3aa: CASSDRGTNEKLFF

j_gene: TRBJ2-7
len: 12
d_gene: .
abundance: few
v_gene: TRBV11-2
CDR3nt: TGTGCCAGCAGCCAGGGGTCATACGAGCAGTACTTC
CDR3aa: CASSQGSYEQYF

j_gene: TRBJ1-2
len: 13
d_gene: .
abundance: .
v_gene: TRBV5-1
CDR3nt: TGCGCCAGCAGCTTGGGGGTTTCCTTTGGCTACACCTTC
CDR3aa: CASSLGVSFGYTF

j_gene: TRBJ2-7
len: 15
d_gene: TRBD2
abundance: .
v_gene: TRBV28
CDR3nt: TGTGCCAGCAGTTTAGAGGGAGGGCCCATCTACGAGCAGTACTTC
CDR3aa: CASSLEGGPIYEQYF

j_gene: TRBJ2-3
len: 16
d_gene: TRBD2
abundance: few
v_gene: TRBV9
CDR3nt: TGTGCCAGCAGCGCCCGGACTAGCGGCCACACAGATACGCAGTATTTT
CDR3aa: CASSARTSGHTDTQYF

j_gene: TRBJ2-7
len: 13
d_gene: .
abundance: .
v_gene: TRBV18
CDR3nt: TGTGCCAGCTCACTTGGGCCCAGATACGAGCAGTACTTC
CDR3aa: CASSLGPRYEQYF

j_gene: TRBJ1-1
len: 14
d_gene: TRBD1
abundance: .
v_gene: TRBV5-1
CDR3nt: TGCGCCAGCGCTATGGACAGGACTAACACTGAAGCTTTCTTT
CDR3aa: CASAMDRTNTEAFF

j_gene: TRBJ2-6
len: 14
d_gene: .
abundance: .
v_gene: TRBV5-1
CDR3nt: TGCGCCAGCAGCCCCGAGGGGGGGGCCAACGTCCTGACTTTC
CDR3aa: CASSPEGGANVLTF

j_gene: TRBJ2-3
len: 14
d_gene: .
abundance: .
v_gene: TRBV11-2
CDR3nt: TGTGCCAGCACCCCGATTAGGTCCACAGATACGCAGTATTTT
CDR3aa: CASTPIRSTDTQYF

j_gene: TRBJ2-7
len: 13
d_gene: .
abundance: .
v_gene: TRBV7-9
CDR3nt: TGTGCCAGCAGCTCGGACAAAACCTACGAGCAGTACTTC
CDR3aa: CASSSDKTYEQYF

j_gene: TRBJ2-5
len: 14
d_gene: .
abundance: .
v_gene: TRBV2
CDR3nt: TGTGCCAGCAGTGAAAGCCATCTGGGTGAGACCCAGTACTTC
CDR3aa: CASSESHLGETQYF

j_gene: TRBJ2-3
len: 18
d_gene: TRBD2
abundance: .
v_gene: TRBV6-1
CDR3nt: TGTGCCAGCAGTGAAAGGCCTAGCGGGAGTTACGGCACAGATACGCAGTATTTT
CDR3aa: CASSERPSGSYGTDTQYF

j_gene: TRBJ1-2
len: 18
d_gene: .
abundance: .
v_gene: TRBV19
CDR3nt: TGTGCCAGTAGTCCCTCCTGGCCGGGAGGGATAGCTAACTATGGCTACACCTTC
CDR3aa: CASSPSWPGGIANYGYTF

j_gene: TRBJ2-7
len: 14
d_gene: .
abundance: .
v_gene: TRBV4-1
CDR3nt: TGCGCCAGCAGCCAAGTCTTACGAGACAAAGAGCAGTACTTC
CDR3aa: CASSQVLRDKEQYF

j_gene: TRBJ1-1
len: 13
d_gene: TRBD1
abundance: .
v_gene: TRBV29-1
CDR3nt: TGCAGCGCACTCAGGGGGCGGAACACTGAAGCTTTCTTT
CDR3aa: CSALRGRNTEAFF

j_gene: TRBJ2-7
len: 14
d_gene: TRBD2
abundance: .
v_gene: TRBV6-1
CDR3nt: TGTGCCAGCCGGCTAGCGGGCCTCTCCTACGAGCAGTACTTC
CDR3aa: CASRLAGLSYEQYF

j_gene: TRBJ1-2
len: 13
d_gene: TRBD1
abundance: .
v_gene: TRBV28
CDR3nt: TGTGCCACTCTCGGACAGGGGCCGAGTGGCTACACCTTC
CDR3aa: CATLGQGPSGYTF

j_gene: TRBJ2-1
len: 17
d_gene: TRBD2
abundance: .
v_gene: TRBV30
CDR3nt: TGTGCCTGGAGGGGGCCCAGCGGGAGAGCCCTTTACAATGAGCAGTTCTTC
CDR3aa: CAWRGPSGRALYNEQFF

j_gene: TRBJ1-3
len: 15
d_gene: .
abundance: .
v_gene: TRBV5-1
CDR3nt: TGCGCCAGCAGCTTGGAATGGGGAGCTGGAAACACCATATATTTT
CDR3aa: CASSLEWGAGNTIYF

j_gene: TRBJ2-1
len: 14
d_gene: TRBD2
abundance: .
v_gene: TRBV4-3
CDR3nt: TGCGCCAGCAGCCCTAGCGGGGCTCGCAATGAGCAGTTCTTC
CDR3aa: CASSPSGARNEQFF

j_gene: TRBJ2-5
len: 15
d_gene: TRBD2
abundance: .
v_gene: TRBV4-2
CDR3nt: TGTGCCAGCGCGGGACTAGCGGGATTTAGAGAGACCCAGTACTTC
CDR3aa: CASAGLAGFRETQYF